Below, one T cell receptor (beta chain) is given with its context. The record originates from a study of cytomegalovirus exposure and HLA in healthy donors. Study-level background: A prior study identified approximately 120 million unique TCR beta sequences from some 200 million T cells.

The PCR used 60 Vbeta and 13 Jbeta primers. Sequenced by immunoSEQ multiplex PCR; TCRdb stores in-frame clones only, minus some. The table shows about 110,000 clones, with about 80% occurring only once. The CDR3 totals 15 residues. Germline V gene data show CDR1 as SGHRS and CDR2 as YFSETQ. V gave up 3 bases and J gave up 8 bases; unmatched junction bases: 4. The origin of this receptor is a woman aged 60 to 75 in good health and CMV-seropositive. The gene calls are TRBV5-1 and TRBJ2-1; 14 positions match TRBD2. Material: PBMCs. The CDR3 spells CASSSGTSGSYEQFF. CDR3 nucleotides: TGCGCCAGCAGCTCCGGGACTAGCGGGAGCTATGAGCAGTTCTTC. The full variable domain, with the rest looked up from reference TRBV5-1 and TRBJ2-1, is KAGVTQTPRYLIKTRGQQVTLSCSPISGHRSVSWYQQTPGQGLQFLFEYFSETQRNKGNFPGRFSGRQFSNSRSEMNVSTLELGDSALYLCASSSGTSGSYEQFFGPGTRLTVL.